One sample yielded the 22 T cell receptor beta chains listed below, sequenced in a study of T-cell reconstitution after alpha-beta-depleted transplantation in children. Library preparation (for TCRbeta) was performed with unique molecular identifiers. TCRdb passed the PCR reads through MiXCR, listing each CDR3 protein once. Seen here are about 230,000 distinct CDR3 sequences, approximately 10% observed once, and the top ten hold roughly 27%. Sequencing was performed on PBMCs, taken before TCRalphabeta/CD19-depleted stem cell transplant. These TCRs come from a child less than two years old with acute myeloid leukemia, due to receive a stem cell transplant.

The table lists this clonotype with many counts. This chain joins TRBV2 and TRBJ2-1; D is unclear. Germline V gene sequence: CDR1 SNHLY, CDR2 FYNNEI. The CDR3 extends over 11 amino acids. V lost 8 bases and J 7 bases, leaving 9 bases between the germline ends. The CDR3 loop is CASALVNEQFF. The CDR3 region has the DNA TGTGCCAGCGCTCTAGTTAATGAGCAGTTCTTC. Filled out from reference TRBV2 and TRBJ2-1, the complete variable domain reads EPEVTQTPSHQVTQMGQEVILRCVPISNHLYFYWYRQILGQKVEFLVSFYNNEISEKSEIFDDQFSVERPDGSNFTLKIRSTKLEDSAMYFCASALVNEQFFGPGTRLTVL.

In its sample, this clonotype was seen many times. V gene TRBV12-3 or TRBV12-4 combines with J gene TRBJ2-3; possible D gene TRBD2, 6 bases. CDR3 size: 15 residues. V was cut by 7 bases and J by 0 bases, with 14 bases left in between. The CDR3 DNA sequence: TGTGCCAGCACTCCCCGGGGGTCTAGCACAGATACGCAGTATTTT. Translating gives CASTPRGSSTDTQYF.

This clonotype was counted at least ten times. V and J are TRBV4-2 and TRBJ2-3, with D maybe TRBD2 (6 bases). V lost 4 bases and J 0 bases, leaving 11 bases between the germline ends. The CDR3 loop spans 15 amino acids. The germline CDR1 and CDR2 sequences are LGHNA and YNFKEQ. CDR3 loop: CASSRWGTSTDTQYF. The CDR3 nucleotides read TGTGCCAGCAGCCGCTGGGGGACTAGCACAGATACGCAGTATTTT.

In this sample, this clonotype turned up many times. J is TRBJ2-3 and V is TRBV5-4, with a weak D call TRBD1 (6 bases). The CDR3 length is 15 residues. Germline CDR1 and CDR2: SGHNT and YYREEE (reference sequence). Trimming took off 1 base at V and 8 bases at J, with 17 bases between the two ends. CDR3 protein: CASSLTGLDVGTQYF. The CDR3 DNA reads TGTGCCAGCAGCTTGACAGGGCTAGACGTGGGTACGCAGTATTTT.

This chain uses TRBV12-3 or TRBV12-4 with TRBJ2-3; D assignment may be TRBD1 or TRBD2 (5 bases each). V dropped 5 bases and J dropped 10 bases, with 22 bases sitting between them. The CDR3 spans 15 residues. CDR3: CASSQTPGTATPQYF. The DNA for the CDR3 is TGTGCCAGCAGTCAAACACCCGGGACCGCTACGCCGCAGTATTTT.

This clonotype was counted many times. The gene calls are TRBV14 and TRBJ2-1; a weak D match, TRBD2 (6 bases). V was clipped by 1 base and J by 7 bases, with 8 bases between them. Germline-derived CDR1 and CDR2 are SGHDN and FVKESK. The CDR3 consists of 13 residues. The CDR3 loop is CASSQVAVNEQFF. CDR3 DNA sequence: TGTGCCAGCAGCCAAGTAGCGGTAAATGAGCAGTTCTTC.

This clonotype was counted between two and nine times. In DNA, the CDR3 is TGTGCCAGCACCACCCAGGGCTATCAGCCCCAGCATTTT. Translating it yields CASTTQGYQPQHF. The chain combines TRBV12-3 or TRBV12-4 with TRBJ1-5, with D possibly being TRBD1 (5 bases). This CDR3 region has 13 residues. Trimming left V 7 bases short and J 5 bases short, with 12 bases between.

This clonotype appeared many times. This chain links TRBV20-1 with TRBJ1-1; 7 bases match TRBD1. The CDR3 contains 14 residues. V lost 2 bases and J lost 1; bases outside the gene matches: 4. Germline V gene data show CDR1 as DFQATT and CDR2 as SNEGSKA (reference sequence). The CDR3 DNA is TGCAGTGCTAGACCGGGACAGAAGAACACTGAAGCTTTCTTT. Its protein product is CSARPGQKNTEAFF.

This clonotype was counted at least ten times. The chain has TRBV20-1 and TRBJ2-3, with a possible D match to TRBD2 (6 bases). CDR3 size: 13 residues. From germline, CDR1 is DFQATT and CDR2 SNEGSKA (reference sequence). The germline V and J ends were trimmed by 3 bases and 2 bases, with 9 bases remaining between them. The chain's CDR3 is CSASRRDTDTQYF. The CDR3 region has the DNA TGCAGTGCTAGTCGGCGGGACACAGATACGCAGTATTTT.

This clonotype has a count of ten or more. The V and J genes are TRBV20-1 and TRBJ2-1; D possibly matches TRBD1 or TRBD2 (5 bases each). The CDR3 runs 12 residues. Germline V gene sequence: CDR1 DFQATT, CDR2 SNEGSKA (reference sequence). The V gene lost 3 bases and the J gene lost 7 bases, with 10 bases spanning the gap. CDR3 sequence reads: CSARRGGNEQFF. DNA of the CDR3: TGCAGTGCTAGGAGGGGCGGGAATGAGCAGTTCTTC.

As to this clonotype: This could be a read error, since a much larger clone is one nucleotide away. The V call is TRBV3-1, the J call TRBJ1-1; tentative D call: TRBD1 (6 bases). CDR3 length: 14 residues. CDR1 LGHDT and CDR2 YNNKEL come from the germline V gene (reference sequence). CDR3 sequence reads: CGSSQDFRGTEAFF. Written as DNA, the CDR3 is TGTGGCAGCAGCCAAGATTTCAGGGGAACTGAAGCTTTCTTT.

A few counts support this clonotype. The rearrangement links TRBV11-2 to TRBJ1-4; a possible D gene is TRBD1 (6 bases). V was trimmed by 5 bases and J by 11 bases, leaving 21 bases between them. CDR1 and CDR2 from the germline V gene are SGHAT and FQNNGV. The CDR3 runs 15 residues. The chain's CDR3 is CASSLTTGSAVKLFF. The CDR3 coding sequence is TGTGCCAGCAGCCTAACGACAGGCTCGGCGGTGAAACTGTTTTTT.

This clonotype has more than one count but fewer than ten. The chain employs TRBV20-1 and TRBJ2-5, with TRBD1 as a possible D gene (6 bases). There are 15 residues in the CDR3. V was trimmed by 6 bases and J by 5 bases, leaving 22 bases between them. Germline-derived CDR1 and CDR2 are DFQATT and SNEGSKA (reference sequence). CDR3 sequence (DNA): TGCAGTGCAGCTTCCGGGACAAAAAAGGGGGAGACCCAGTACTTC. Residues: CSAASGTKKGETQYF.

This clonotype was counted many times. The rearrangement links TRBV4-1 to TRBJ1-2, with D possibly being TRBD1 (6 bases). The CDR3 covers 14 residues. V was cut by 2 bases and J by 2 bases, with 9 bases left in between. Germline-derived CDR1 and CDR2 are MGHRA and YSYEKL. CDR3 loop: CASSQRGANYGYTF. The CDR3 DNA reads TGCGCCAGCAGCCAACGGGGGGCCAACTATGGCTACACCTTC.

About this clonotype itself: A much larger clone lies a single base off, so this may be a read error. The genes are TRBV12-3 or TRBV12-4 and TRBJ1-4, with 7 bases identical to TRBD1. V lost 5 bases to trimming and J lost 7 bases; unmatched junction nucleotides: 7. The CDR3 sequence is 14 residues long. DNA of the CDR3: TGTGCCAGCAGTGCTGCCGGGACAGTTGAAAAACTGTTTTTT. It codes for CASSAAGTVEKLFF.

In this sample, this clonotype turned up many times. J is TRBJ2-1 and V is TRBV4-2; a weak D match, TRBD2 (6 bases). The CDR3 totals 17 residues. Germline V gene data show CDR1 as LGHNA and CDR2 as YNFKEQ. Trimming stripped 0 bases from V and 4 bases from J, with 16 bases between. The DNA for the CDR3 is TGTGCCAGCAGCCAAGATCGGGGGAGGCCGTGGTACAATGAGCAGTTCTTC. This encodes CASSQDRGRPWYNEQFF.

The genes are TRBV4-2 and TRBJ2-1; the match to TRBD2 covers 12 bases. Trimming removed 4 bases from V and 2 bases from J; junction bases left unmatched: 6. There are 17 residues in the CDR3. Looked up from germline, CDR1 is LGHNA and CDR2 is YNFKEQ. CDR3 in DNA: TGTGCCAGCAGCCGCGGGCTAGCGGGAGGGCCCTACAATGAGCAGTTCTTC. Translating it yields CASSRGLAGGPYNEQFF.

This clonotype was observed many times. The chain carries TRBV20-1 and TRBJ2-5; TRBD1 or TRBD2 may be the D gene (5 bases each). CDR1 DFQATT and CDR2 SNEGSKA come from the germline V gene (reference sequence). CDR3 length: 14 residues. Trimming left V 4 bases short and J 0 bases short, with 12 bases between. DNA for the CDR3: TGCAGTGCTAAGGGACCGCAGTACCAAGAGACCCAGTACTTC. It codes for CSAKGPQYQETQYF.

This clonotype was seen repeatedly, ten times or more. This rearrangement joins TRBV7-9 to TRBJ2-3; 8 nucleotides match TRBD2. The CDR3 is 16 residues long. V shed 5 bases, J shed 2 bases, and the junction held 9 bases outside the gene matches. CDR1 is SEHNR, CDR2 FQNEAQ, per germline (reference sequence). The CDR3 loop reads CASSLQGLENTDTQYF. The CDR3 DNA reads as TGTGCCAGCAGCCTCCAGGGACTAGAGAACACAGATACGCAGTATTTT.

This clonotype was seen at least ten times. This chain connects TRBV30 to TRBJ1-5, with a tentative D call TRBD1 (6 bases). The CDR3 runs to 13 residues. In germline, CDR1 is GTSNPN, CDR2 SVGIG (reference sequence). The V gene lost 5 bases and the J gene lost 5 bases, with 13 bases spanning the gap. The CDR3 DNA sequence: TGTGCCTGGGCTACAGGGAACCATCAGCCCCAGCATTTT. The encoded protein is CAWATGNHQPQHF.

This clonotype was detected ten times or more. The chain has TRBV7-3 and TRBJ2-3, with D possibly TRBD2 on 6 matching bases. The CDR3 is made up of 16 amino acids. CDR1 is SGHTA and CDR2 is FQGTGA in the germline V gene. Trimming shortened V by 0 bases and J by 0 bases, and 10 bases separated the two germline ends. The CDR3: CASSLTGLPSTDTQYF. CDR3 in DNA: TGTGCCAGCAGCTTAACGGGACTCCCTAGCACAGATACGCAGTATTTT.

This clonotype was seen many times. The rearrangement uses TRBV12-3 or TRBV12-4 and TRBJ2-7; TRBD1 or TRBD2 may be the D gene (5 bases each). The germline V and J ends were trimmed by 2 bases and 6 bases, with 14 bases remaining between them. This CDR3 has 14 amino acids. As DNA, the CDR3 is TGTGCCAGCAGTTTATACTGGGACGTATCCGAGCAGTACTTC. Protein sequence: CASSLYWDVSEQYF.